The entry below describes one TCR beta chain. Antigen: not known. These data come from a study of chemoradiotherapy in HPV16-positive cancers. Study-level results: The functional HPV-specific definition rests on just a couple of HPV16-positive patients. For HPV16-positive patients, expanding HPV-responsive T cells associated with longer recurrence-free survival. Candidate HPV-specific clones and E7-related TCR motifs grew in tumor during treatment.

Repertoires were sampled repeatedly during chemoradiotherapy. Sequencing used immunoSEQ multiplex PCR; TCRdb keeps in-frame clones, though not all of them. The data contain tens of thousands of clones, about nine tenths of them singletons. The trim removed 7 bases at V and 4 bases at J, leaving 0 bases unmatched. There are 11 residues in the CDR3. From germline, CDR1 is MNHEY and CDR2 SVGAGI. The TCR comes from a human donor with HPV-associated anogenital cancer. The material sequenced was blood, taken from a patient who underwent chemoradiotherapy. The chain combines TRBV6-5 with TRBJ1-2; 7 nucleotides align to TRBD1. As DNA, the CDR3 is TGTGCCAGCACAGGGGGCTATGGCTACACCTTC. Translating it yields CASTGGYGYTF.